The T cell receptor beta chain described here comes from a study of blood T cell repertoires in COVID-19. Repertoires were generated with immunoSEQ multiplex PCR, while TCRdb's copy carries only in-frame clones and drops some. The sample shows just under 150,000 clones, more than 70% of them seen only once. CDR1 and CDR2 (germline): LGHNA, YNFKEQ. The CDR3 runs 16 residues. The V gene end was trimmed by 1 base and the J gene end by 9 bases; junction bases not matched to a gene: 8. The clonotype originates from a human donor in a cohort sampled during active COVID-19. Sequencing used peripheral blood. The V call is TRBV4-2, the J call TRBJ2-3; 12 nucleotides agree with TRBD2. For the CDR3, the DNA is TGTGCCAGCAGCCAAGCTAGCGGGGGGGTGGTCGGGACGCAGTATTTT. It codes for CASSQASGGVVGTQYF.